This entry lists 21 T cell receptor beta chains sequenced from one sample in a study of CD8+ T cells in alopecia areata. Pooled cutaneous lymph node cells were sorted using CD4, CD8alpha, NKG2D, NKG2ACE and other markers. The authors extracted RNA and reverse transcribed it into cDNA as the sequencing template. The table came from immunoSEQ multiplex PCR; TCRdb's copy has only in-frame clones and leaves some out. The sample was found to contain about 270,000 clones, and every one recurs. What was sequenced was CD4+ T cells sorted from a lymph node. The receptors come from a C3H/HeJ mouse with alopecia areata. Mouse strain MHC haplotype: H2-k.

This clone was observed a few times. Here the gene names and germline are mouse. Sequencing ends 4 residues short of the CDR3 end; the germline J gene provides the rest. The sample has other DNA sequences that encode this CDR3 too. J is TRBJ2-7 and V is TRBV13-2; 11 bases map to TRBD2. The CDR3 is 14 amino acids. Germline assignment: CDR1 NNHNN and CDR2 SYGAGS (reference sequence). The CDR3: CASGGGTGGYEQYF. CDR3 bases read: TGTGCCAGCGGTGGGGGGACTGGGGGATAT.

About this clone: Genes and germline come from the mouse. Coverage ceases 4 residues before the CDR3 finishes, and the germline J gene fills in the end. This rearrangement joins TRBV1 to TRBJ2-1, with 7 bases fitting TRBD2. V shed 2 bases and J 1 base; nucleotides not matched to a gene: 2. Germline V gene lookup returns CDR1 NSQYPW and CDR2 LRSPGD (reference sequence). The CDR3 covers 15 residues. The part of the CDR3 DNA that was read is TGCACCTGCAGTGCAATGGGGGGAAACTATGCT. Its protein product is CTCSAMGGNYA. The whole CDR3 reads CTCSAMGGNYAEQFF.

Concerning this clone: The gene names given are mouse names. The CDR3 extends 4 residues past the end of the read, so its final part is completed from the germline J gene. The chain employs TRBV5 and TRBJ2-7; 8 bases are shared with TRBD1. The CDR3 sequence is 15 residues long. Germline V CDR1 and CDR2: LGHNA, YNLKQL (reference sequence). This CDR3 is CASSQEDRVENEQYF. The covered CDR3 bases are TGTGCCAGCAGCCAAGAGGACAGGGTAGAGAAT.

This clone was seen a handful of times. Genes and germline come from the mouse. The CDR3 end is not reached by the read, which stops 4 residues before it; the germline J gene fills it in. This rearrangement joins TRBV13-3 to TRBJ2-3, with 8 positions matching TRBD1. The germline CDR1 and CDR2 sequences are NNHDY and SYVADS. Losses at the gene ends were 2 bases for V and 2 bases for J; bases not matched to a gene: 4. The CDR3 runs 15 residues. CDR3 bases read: TGTGCCAGCAGTGAAAGCAGGGGGCTTGCAGAA. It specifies CASSESRGLAE. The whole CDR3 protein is CASSESRGLAETLYF.

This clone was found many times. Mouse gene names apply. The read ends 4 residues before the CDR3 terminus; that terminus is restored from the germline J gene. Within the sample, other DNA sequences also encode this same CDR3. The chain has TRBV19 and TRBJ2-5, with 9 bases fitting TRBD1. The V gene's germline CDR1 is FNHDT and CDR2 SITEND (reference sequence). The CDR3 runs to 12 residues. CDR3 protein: CASSGTGDTQYF. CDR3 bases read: TGTGCCAGCAGCGGGACAGGGGAC.

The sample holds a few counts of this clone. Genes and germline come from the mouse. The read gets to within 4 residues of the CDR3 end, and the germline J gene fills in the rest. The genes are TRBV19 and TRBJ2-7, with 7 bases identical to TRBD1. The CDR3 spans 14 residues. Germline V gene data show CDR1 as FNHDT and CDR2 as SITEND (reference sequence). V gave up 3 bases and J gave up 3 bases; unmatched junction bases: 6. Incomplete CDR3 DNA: TGTGCCAGCAGTACCTCCGGGACAGTCTAT. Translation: CASSTSGTVY. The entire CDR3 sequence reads CASSTSGTVYEQYF.

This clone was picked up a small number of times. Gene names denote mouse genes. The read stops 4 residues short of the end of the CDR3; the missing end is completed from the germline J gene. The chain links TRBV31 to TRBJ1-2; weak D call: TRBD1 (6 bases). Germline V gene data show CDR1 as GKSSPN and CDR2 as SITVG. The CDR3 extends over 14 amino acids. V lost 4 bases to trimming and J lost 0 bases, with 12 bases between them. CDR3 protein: CAWTPRTANSDYTF. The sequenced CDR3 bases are TGTGCCTGGACCCCCCGGACAGCAAACTCC.

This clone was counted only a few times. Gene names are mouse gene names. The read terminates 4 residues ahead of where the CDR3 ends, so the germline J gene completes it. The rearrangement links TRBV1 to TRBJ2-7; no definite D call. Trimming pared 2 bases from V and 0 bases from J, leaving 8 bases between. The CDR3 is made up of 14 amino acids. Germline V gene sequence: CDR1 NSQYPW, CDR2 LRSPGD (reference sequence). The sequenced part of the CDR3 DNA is TGCACCTGCAGTGCACACATGAGCTCCTAT. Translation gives CTCSAHMSSY. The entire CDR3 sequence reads CTCSAHMSSYEQYF.

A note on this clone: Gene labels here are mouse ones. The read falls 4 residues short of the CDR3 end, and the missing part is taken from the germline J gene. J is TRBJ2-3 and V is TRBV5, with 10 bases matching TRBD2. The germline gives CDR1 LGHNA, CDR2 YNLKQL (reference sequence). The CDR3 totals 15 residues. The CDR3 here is CASSQEGLGEETLYF. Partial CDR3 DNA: TGTGCCAGCAGCCAAGAAGGACTGGGGGAAGAA.

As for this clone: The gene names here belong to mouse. Incomplete CDR3 DNA: TGTGCCAGCAGTGCCAGGGAC. Encoded protein: CASSARD. The full-length CDR3 reads as CASSARDTQYF. The V and J genes are TRBV13-1 and TRBJ2-5; D is unclear. The read is 4 residues too short to cover the CDR3 end, so that end is filled in from the germline J gene. Germline-derived CDR1 and CDR2 are NSHNY and SYGAGN. There are 11 residues in the CDR3.

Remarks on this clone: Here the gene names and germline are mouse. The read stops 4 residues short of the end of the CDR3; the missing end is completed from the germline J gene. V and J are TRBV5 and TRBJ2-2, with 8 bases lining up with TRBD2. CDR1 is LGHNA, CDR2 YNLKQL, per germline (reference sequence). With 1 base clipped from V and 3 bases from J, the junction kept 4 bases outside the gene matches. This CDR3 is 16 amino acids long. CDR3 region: CASSQVHGGDTGQLYF. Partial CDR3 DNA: TGTGCCAGCAGCCAAGTCCATGGGGGGGACACCGGG.

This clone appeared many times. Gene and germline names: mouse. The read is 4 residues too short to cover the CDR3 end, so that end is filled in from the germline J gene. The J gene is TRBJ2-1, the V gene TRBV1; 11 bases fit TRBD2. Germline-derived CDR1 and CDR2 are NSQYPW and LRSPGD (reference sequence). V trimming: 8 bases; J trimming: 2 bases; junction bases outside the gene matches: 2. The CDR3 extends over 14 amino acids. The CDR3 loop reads CTCGTGGYYAEQFF. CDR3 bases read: TGCACCTGCGGGACTGGGGGATACTATGCT.

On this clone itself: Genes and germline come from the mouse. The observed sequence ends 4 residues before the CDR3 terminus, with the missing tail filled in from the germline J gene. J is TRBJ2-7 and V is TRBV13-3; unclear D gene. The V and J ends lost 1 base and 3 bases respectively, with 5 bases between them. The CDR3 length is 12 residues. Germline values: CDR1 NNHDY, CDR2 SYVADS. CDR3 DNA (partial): TGTGCCAGCAGTGATTTGGTCTAT. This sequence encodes CASSDLVY. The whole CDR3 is CASSDLVYEQYF.

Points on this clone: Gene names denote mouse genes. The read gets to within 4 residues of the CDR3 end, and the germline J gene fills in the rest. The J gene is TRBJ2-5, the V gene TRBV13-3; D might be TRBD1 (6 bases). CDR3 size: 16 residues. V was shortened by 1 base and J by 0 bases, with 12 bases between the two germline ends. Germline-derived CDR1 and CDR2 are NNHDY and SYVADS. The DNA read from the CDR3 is TGTGCCAGCAGTGATACCCAGGGGAATAACCAAGAC. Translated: CASSDTQGNNQD. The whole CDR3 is CASSDTQGNNQDTQYF.

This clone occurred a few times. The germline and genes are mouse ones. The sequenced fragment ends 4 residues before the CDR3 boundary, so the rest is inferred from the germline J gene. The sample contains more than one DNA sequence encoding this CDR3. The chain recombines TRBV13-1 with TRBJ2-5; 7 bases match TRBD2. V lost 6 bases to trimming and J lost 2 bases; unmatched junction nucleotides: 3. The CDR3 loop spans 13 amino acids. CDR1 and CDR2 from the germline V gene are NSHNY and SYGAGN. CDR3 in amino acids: CASTRGGQDTQYF. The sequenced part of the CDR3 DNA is TGTGCCAGCACCCGGGGGGGCCAAGAC.

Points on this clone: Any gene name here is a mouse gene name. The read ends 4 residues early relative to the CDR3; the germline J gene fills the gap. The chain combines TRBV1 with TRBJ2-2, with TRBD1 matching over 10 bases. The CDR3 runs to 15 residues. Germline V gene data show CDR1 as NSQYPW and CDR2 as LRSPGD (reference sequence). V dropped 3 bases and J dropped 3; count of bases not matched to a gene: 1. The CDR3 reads CTCSAGQGYTGQLYF. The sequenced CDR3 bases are TGCACCTGCAGTGCGGGACAGGGGTACACCGGG. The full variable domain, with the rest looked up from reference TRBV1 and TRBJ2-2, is VTLLEQNPRWRLVPRGQAVNLRCILKNSQYPWMSWYQQDLQKQLQWLFTLRSPGDKEVKSLPGADYLATRVTDTELRLQVANMSQGRTLYCTCSAGQGYTGQLYFGEGSKLTVL.

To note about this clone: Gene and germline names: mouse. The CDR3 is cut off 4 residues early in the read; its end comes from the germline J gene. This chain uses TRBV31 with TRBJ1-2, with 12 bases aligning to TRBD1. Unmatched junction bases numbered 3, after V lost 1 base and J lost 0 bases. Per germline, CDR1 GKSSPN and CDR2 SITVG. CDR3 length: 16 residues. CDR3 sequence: CAWSPGQGAANSDYTF. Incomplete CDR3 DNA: TGTGCCTGGAGTCCGGGACAGGGGGCTGCAAACTCC.

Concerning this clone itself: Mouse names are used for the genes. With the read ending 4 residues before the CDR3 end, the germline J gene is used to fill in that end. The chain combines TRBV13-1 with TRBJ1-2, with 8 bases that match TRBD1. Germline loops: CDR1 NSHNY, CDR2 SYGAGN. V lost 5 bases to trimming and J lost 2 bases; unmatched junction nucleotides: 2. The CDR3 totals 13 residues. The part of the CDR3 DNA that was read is TGTGCCAGCAGATGGACAGGGAACTCC. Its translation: CASRWTGNS. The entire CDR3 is CASRWTGNSDYTF.

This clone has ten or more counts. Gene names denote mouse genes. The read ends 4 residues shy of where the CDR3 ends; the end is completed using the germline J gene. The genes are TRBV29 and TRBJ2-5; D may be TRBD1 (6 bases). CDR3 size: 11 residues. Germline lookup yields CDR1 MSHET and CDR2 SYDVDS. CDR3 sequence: CAAQGEDTQYF. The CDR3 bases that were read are TGTGCAGCACAGGGTGAAGAC.

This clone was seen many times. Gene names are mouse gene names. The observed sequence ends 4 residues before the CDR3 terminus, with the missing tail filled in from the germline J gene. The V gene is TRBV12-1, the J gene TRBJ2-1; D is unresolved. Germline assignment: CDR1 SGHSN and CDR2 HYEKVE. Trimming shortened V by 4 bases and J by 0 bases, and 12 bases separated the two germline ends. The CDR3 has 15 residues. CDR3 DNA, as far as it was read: TGTGCCAGCTCCCCCGCACCTGATAACTATGCT. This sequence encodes CASSPAPDNYA. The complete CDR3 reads CASSPAPDNYAEQFF.

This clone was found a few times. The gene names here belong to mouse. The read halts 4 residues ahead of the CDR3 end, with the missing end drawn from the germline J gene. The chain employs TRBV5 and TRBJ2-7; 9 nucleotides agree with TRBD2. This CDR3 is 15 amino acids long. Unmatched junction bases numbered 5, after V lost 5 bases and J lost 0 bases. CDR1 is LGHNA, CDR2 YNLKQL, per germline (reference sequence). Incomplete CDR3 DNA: TGTGCCAGCAGCTTCGGACTGGGGAGCTCCTAT. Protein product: CASSFGLGSSY. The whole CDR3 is CASSFGLGSSYEQYF.